These T cell receptor beta chains were read from a single sample in a study of cytomegalovirus exposure and HLA in healthy donors. The repertoire was sequenced with immunoSEQ multiplex PCR; TCRdb's copy has only in-frame clones and lacks some. The sample records roughly 120,000 clones, roughly 69% being singletons. Sequenced input: PBMCs. Receptor source: a woman aged 25-40 years in good health and CMV-seronegative. Each CDR3 is given with its conserved first and last residue. The D gene is left open where the match is weak. Size values are once, few and many counts, or a class for expanded clones, and some rows have none.

v_gene,abundance,j_gene,d_gene,CDR3aa,CDR3nt
TRBV28,NA,TRBJ2-7,NA,CASSVHRVFPSEQYF,TGTGCCAGCAGTGTACACAGAGTATTTCCATCCGAGCAGTACTTC
TRBV19,once,TRBJ2-7,NA,CASSIYYTGEQYF,TGTGCCAGTAGTATCTACTACACGGGCGAGCAGTACTTC
TRBV23-1,NA,TRBJ2-1,TRBD2,CASSQAPRLAGDEQFF,TGCGCCAGCAGTCAAGCCCCGCGCCTAGCGGGAGATGAGCAGTTCTTC
TRBV5-1,NA,TRBJ1-1,NA,CASSFNAGGGTEAFF,TGCGCCAGCAGCTTTAATGCTGGGGGAGGGACTGAAGCTTTCTTT
TRBV18,NA,TRBJ2-2,NA,CASSPLASSNTGELFF,TGTGCCAGCTCACCGCTGGCTTCTTCGAACACCGGGGAGCTGTTTTTT
TRBV7-9,NA,TRBJ1-2,NA,CSSSPNRDGYTF,TGTTCCAGCAGCCCGAACAGGGATGGCTACACCTTC
TRBV20-1,NA,TRBJ2-7,NA,CSAEQGYEQYF,TGCAGTGCTGAACAGGGCTACGAGCAGTACTTC
TRBV7-2,NA,TRBJ2-2,TRBD2,CASSWTSGHNTGELFF,TGTGCCAGCAGCTGGACTAGCGGGCACAACACCGGGGAGCTGTTTTTT
TRBV9,once,TRBJ2-5,TRBD2,CASSEPLTSGRETQYF,TGTGCCAGCAGCGAGCCCCTGACTAGCGGGAGAGAGACCCAGTACTTC
TRBV7-9,NA,TRBJ2-3,TRBD2,CASSPGLAGVPVVTQYF,TGTGCCAGCAGCCCGGGACTAGCGGGAGTACCGGTCGTTACGCAGTATTTT
TRBV7-2,NA,TRBJ1-1,NA,CASSVMGGPEAFF,TGTGCCAGCAGCGTAATGGGGGGTCCTGAAGCTTTCTTT
TRBV2,NA,TRBJ1-1,TRBD1,CASSKETGGTEAFF,TGTGCCAGCAGTAAGGAGACAGGGGGCACTGAAGCTTTCTTT
TRBV4-3,NA,TRBJ2-1,TRBD2,CASSQAMGGLGDNEQFF,TGCGCCAGCAGCCAAGCCATGGGGGGGTTGGGAGACAATGAGCAGTTCTTC
TRBV9,NA,TRBJ2-5,TRBD2,CASSGTSGRAETQYF,TGTGCCAGCAGCGGGACTAGCGGGAGGGCGGAGACCCAGTACTTC
TRBV29-1,once,TRBJ1-2,NA,CSVEIYQEGYTF,TGCAGCGTTGAAATCTACCAAGAGGGCTACACCTTC
TRBV2,NA,TRBJ2-7,TRBD2,CASSLAGAIDEQYF,TGTGCCAGCAGTTTAGCGGGAGCGATCGACGAGCAGTACTTC
TRBV28,NA,TRBJ1-2,NA,CASSSSTETPNYGYTF,TGTGCCAGCAGTTCCTCGACAGAGACTCCTAACTATGGCTACACCTTC
TRBV27,few,TRBJ2-7,TRBD2,CASSLSGSYEQYF,TGTGCCAGCAGTCTTAGCGGGAGCTACGAGCAGTACTTC
TRBV7-9,NA,TRBJ2-1,NA,CASSRRDSNNEQFF,TGTGCCAGCAGCCGACGGGACTCCAACAATGAGCAGTTCTTC
TRBV28,NA,TRBJ2-3,TRBD1,CASSSTGDGTDTQYF,TGTGCCAGCAGTTCTACAGGGGACGGCACAGATACGCAGTATTTT
TRBV7-2,NA,TRBJ2-3,TRBD1,CASSPFRGRGKDTQYF,TGTGCCAGCAGCCCTTTCAGGGGGCGCGGAAAGGATACGCAGTATTTT
TRBV2,NA,TRBJ2-2,TRBD2,CASRRLAGDTGELFF,TGTGCCAGCAGGAGACTAGCGGGAGATACCGGGGAGCTGTTTTTT
TRBV7-2,NA,TRBJ1-2,TRBD1,CASSLAAGQLANYGYTF,TGTGCCAGCAGCTTAGCGGCGGGACAGTTAGCTAACTATGGCTACACCTTC
TRBV5-1,few,TRBJ2-7,TRBD1,CASSGGTGGTYEQYF,TGCGCCAGCAGCGGGGGGACAGGGGGCACCTACGAGCAGTACTTC
TRBV7-2,NA,TRBJ2-1,NA,CASSYEHNEQFF,TGTGCCAGCAGCTACGAGCACAATGAGCAGTTCTTC
TRBV30,few,TRBJ1-1,NA,CAWSLSYTEAFF,TGTGCCTGGAGTCTATCCTACACTGAAGCTTTCTTT
TRBV9,NA,TRBJ1-1,TRBD1,CASSAGTGSLWAEAFF,TGTGCCAGCAGCGCCGGGACAGGGAGCCTATGGGCTGAAGCTTTCTTT
TRBV10-2,few,TRBJ2-7,NA,CASSESGQPYEQYF,TGCGCCAGCAGTGAGTCTGGGCAACCCTACGAGCAGTACTTC
TRBV6-1,NA,TRBJ2-7,NA,CASSEANNHEQYF,TGTGCCAGCAGTGAAGCGAATAACCACGAGCAGTACTTC
TRBV30,few,TRBJ2-3,TRBD2,CAWSKAGTSTDTQYF,TGTGCCTGGAGTAAAGCGGGAACGAGCACAGATACGCAGTATTTT
TRBV19,once,TRBJ1-2,NA,CASSIDPTRTINYGYTF,TGTGCCAGTAGTATAGACCCGACCAGGACAATTAACTATGGCTACACCTTC
TRBV11-2,NA,TRBJ2-7,NA,CASSLVTGLSYEQYF,TGTGCCAGCAGCTTAGTGACAGGACTCTCCTACGAGCAGTACTTC
TRBV4-1,NA,TRBJ2-7,TRBD2,CASSQTSGGSYEQYF,TGCGCCAGCAGCCAAACTAGCGGGGGCTCCTACGAGCAGTACTTC
TRBV11-2,NA,TRBJ2-1,TRBD2,CASSLDPVAGGEQFF,TGTGCCAGCAGCTTAGATCCCGTAGCGGGAGGGGAGCAGTTCTTC
TRBV30,NA,TRBJ1-3,NA,CAWSVSHSGNTIYF,TGTGCCTGGAGTGTATCCCACTCGGGAAACACCATATATTTT
TRBV7-2,NA,TRBJ2-7,NA,CASSLAVGILNSYEQYF,TGTGCCAGCAGCTTAGCTGTCGGGATCCTTAACTCCTACGAGCAGTACTTC
TRBV5-1,NA,TRBJ2-2,NA,CASSFSVDNRAGELFF,TGCGCCAGCAGCTTTAGTGTGGACAATCGTGCCGGGGAGCTGTTTTTT
TRBV7-9,NA,TRBJ2-3,NA,CASSLGTSADTQYF,TGTGCCAGCAGCCTAGGGACAAGCGCAGATACGCAGTATTTT
TRBV19,NA,TRBJ2-3,TRBD2,CASKKDRRTSGIDTQYF,TGTGCCAGCAAAAAGGACCGCAGGACTAGCGGGATAGATACGCAGTATTTT
TRBV28,NA,TRBJ1-1,TRBD1,CASSNYPGQFMNTEAFF,TGTGCCAGCAGTAACTACCCGGGACAGTTTATGAACACTGAAGCTTTCTTT
TRBV9,NA,TRBJ2-2,TRBD1,CASSIRQGLANTGELFF,TGCGCCAGCAGCATTCGACAGGGGCTCGCGAACACCGGGGAGCTGTTTTTT
TRBV5-4,NA,TRBJ1-1,TRBD1,CASSIRRGRTEAFF,TGTGCCAGCAGCATCCGCAGGGGGCGAACTGAAGCTTTCTTT
TRBV4-2,NA,TRBJ1-2,NA,CASSQDVRDYGYTF,TGTGCCAGCAGCCAAGATGTCAGGGACTATGGCTACACCTTC
TRBV7-9,NA,TRBJ2-3,NA,CAIPGVSADTQYF,TGTGCCATTCCAGGGGTATCGGCAGATACGCAGTATTTT
TRBV2,NA,TRBJ1-1,NA,CASSADRNTEAFF,TGTGCCAGCAGTGCGGACAGGAACACTGAAGCTTTCTTT
TRBV6-1,NA,TRBJ1-3,TRBD1,CASSSRDSGNTIYF,TGTGCCAGCAGCTCCAGGGACAGTGGAAACACCATATATTTT
TRBV9,NA,TRBJ1-2,TRBD1,CASSPGGSVVRGYTF,TGTGCCAGCAGCCCAGGGGGCAGCGTGGTCCGTGGCTACACCTTC
TRBV11-1,NA,TRBJ2-3,TRBD2,CASSYSGRATDTQYF,TGTGCCAGCAGTTATAGCGGGAGGGCCACAGATACGCAGTATTTT
TRBV5-8,NA,TRBJ2-7,NA,CASSLMAGTIHEQYF,TGTGCCAGCAGCTTAATGGCGGGAACGATCCACGAGCAGTACTTC
TRBV7-8,NA,TRBJ1-4,TRBD1,CASSYYPPGTGGPTNEKLFF,TGTGCCAGCAGTTACTACCCGCCCGGGACAGGGGGGCCAACTAATGAAAAACTGTTTTTT